Listed below are T cell receptor beta chains from one sample, sequenced in a study of cytomegalovirus exposure and HLA in healthy donors. Some clones are missing from TCRdb's copy, which holds only in-frame ones; the method was immunoSEQ multiplex PCR. The sample lists approximately 150,000 clones; 55% to 75% were seen once. Source material: PBMCs. The receptors were gathered from a human donor in good health. Each CDR3 is given with its conserved first and last residue. Fields, in order: clone size, J gene, V gene, CDR3 protein. Clone size, where shown, is once, few, many, or a class for clones that have expanded.

NA,TRBJ1-2,TRBV7-9,CASSLKGQKINYGYTF
NA,TRBJ1-1,TRBV6-4,CASSSTQNTEAFF
few,TRBJ2-3,TRBV4-1,CASSHTRTGPGDTQYF
NA,TRBJ2-7,TRBV6-5,CASRPGTDYEQYF
NA,TRBJ1-2,TRBV4-1,CASSPGQGANYGYTF
NA,TRBJ1-2,TRBV9,CASSVRQGCYGYTF
few,TRBJ2-7,TRBV4-1,CASSQVDRPDYEQYF
NA,TRBJ2-1,TRBV7-3,CASSLEGEQFF
NA,TRBJ1-2,TRBV6-6,CASSYSKQPGYTF
NA,TRBJ1-4,TRBV18,CASSPLAGNEKLFF
NA,TRBJ2-1,TRBV27,CASSFGGQIYNEQFF
NA,TRBJ2-2,TRBV5-4,CASSSGLAGVNTGELFF
once,TRBJ2-3,TRBV10-1,CASSTSGGAGDTQYF
NA,TRBJ1-5,TRBV30,CACTPQGASNQPQHF
NA,TRBJ1-5,TRBV30,CAWTLGGLLPNQPQHF
NA,TRBJ2-1,TRBV7-6,CASSLKDRGEQFF
NA,TRBJ1-5,TRBV19,CASTDPLTGRNQPQHF
NA,TRBJ2-2,TRBV10-3,CAIKQGANTGELFF
NA,TRBJ2-1,TRBV7-2,CASSSLPNEQFF
NA,TRBJ1-5,TRBV19,CASALGQVYSNQPQHF
few,TRBJ1-3,TRBV9,CASSVGLGQSSGNTIYF
NA,TRBJ2-3,TRBV7-7,CASSLEGDTQYF
NA,TRBJ2-7,TRBV11-2,CASSLRASSYEQYF
once,TRBJ1-4,TRBV1,CTSSLYREQNEKLFF